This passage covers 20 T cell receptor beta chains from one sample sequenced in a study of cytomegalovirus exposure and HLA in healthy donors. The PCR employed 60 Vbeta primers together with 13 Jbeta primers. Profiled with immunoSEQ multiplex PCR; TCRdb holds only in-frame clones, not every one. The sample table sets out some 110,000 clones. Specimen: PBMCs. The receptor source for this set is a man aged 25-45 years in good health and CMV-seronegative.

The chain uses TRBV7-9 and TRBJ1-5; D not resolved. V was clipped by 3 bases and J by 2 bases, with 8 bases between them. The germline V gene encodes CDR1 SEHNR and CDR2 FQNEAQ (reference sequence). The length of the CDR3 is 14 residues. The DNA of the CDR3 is TGTGCCAGCAGCTTGGAGGGAGGCAATCAGCCCCAGCATTTT. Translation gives CASSLEGGNQPQHF.

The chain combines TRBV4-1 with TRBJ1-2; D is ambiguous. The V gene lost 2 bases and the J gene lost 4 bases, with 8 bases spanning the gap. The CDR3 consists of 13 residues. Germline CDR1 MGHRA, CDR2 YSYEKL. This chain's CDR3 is CASSQSPSYGYTF. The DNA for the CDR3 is TGCGCCAGCAGCCAAAGCCCATCCTATGGCTACACCTTC.

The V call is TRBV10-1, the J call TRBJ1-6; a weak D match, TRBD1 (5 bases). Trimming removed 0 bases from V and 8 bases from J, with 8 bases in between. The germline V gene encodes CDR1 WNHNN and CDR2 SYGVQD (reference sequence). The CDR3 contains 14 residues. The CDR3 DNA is TGCGCCAGCAGTGAGTCCACGGGGGATTCACCCCTCCACTTT. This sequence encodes CASSESTGDSPLHF.

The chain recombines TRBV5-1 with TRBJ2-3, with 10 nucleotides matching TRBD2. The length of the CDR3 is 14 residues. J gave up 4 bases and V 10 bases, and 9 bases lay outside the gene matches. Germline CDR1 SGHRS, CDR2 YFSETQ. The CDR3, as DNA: TGCGCCGGGAAAGCGGGAGGGCCATCAGATACGCAGTATTTT. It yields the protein CAGKAGGPSDTQYF.

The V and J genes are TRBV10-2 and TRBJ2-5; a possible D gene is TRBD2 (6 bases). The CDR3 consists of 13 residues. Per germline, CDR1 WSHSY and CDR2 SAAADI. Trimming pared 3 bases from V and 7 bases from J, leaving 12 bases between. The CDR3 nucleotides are TGCGCCAGCAGTGAAGGGGAGGAAAGGACCCAGTACTTC. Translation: CASSEGEERTQYF.

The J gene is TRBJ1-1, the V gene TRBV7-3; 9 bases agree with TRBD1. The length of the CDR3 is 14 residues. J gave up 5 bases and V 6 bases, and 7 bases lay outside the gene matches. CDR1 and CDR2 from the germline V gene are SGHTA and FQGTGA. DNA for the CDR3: TGTGCCAGCAGTCCGACAGGGGGAAAAACTGAAGCTTTCTTT. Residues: CASSPTGGKTEAFF.

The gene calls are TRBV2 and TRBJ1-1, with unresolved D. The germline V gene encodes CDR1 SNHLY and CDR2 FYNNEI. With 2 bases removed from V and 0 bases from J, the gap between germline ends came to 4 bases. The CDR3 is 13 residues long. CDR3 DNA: TGTGCCAGCAGTGAAACGGTGAACACTGAAGCTTTCTTT. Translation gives CASSETVNTEAFF. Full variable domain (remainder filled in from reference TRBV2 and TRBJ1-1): EPEVTQTPSHQVTQMGQEVILRCVPISNHLYFYWYRQILGQKVEFLVSFYNNEISEKSEIFDDQFSVERPDGSNFTLKIRSTKLEDSAMYFCASSETVNTEAFFGQGTRLTVV.

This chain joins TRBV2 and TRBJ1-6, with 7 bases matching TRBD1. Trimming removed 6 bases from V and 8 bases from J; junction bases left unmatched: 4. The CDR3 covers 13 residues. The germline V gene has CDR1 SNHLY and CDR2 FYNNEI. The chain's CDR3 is CASSLDRDSPLHF. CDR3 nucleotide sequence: TGTGCCAGCAGCCTCGACAGGGATTCACCCCTCCACTTT. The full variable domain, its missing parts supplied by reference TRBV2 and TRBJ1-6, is EPEVTQTPSHQVTQMGQEVILRCVPISNHLYFYWYRQILGQKVEFLVSFYNNEISEKSEIFDDQFSVERPDGSNFTLKIRSTKLEDSAMYFCASSLDRDSPLHFGNGTRLTVT.

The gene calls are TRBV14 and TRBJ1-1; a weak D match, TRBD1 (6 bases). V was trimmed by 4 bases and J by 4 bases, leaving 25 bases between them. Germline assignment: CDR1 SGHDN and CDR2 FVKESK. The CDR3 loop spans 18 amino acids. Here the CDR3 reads CASSPEQGERESGTEAFF. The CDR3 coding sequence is TGTGCCAGCAGCCCCGAACAGGGAGAGAGAGAAAGTGGCACTGAAGCTTTCTTT.

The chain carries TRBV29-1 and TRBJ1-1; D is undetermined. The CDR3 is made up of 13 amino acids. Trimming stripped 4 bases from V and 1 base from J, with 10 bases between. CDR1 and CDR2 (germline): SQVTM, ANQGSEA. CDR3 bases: TGCAGCGTTGCCTCGGGAGCGAACACTGAAGCTTTCTTT. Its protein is CSVASGANTEAFF.

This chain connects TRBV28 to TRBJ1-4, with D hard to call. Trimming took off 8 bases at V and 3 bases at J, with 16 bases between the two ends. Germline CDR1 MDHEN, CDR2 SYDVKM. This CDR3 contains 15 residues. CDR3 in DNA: TGTGCCAGCTCCGGGAGTGGCCTGGCTAATGAAAAACTGTTTTTT. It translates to CASSGSGLANEKLFF.

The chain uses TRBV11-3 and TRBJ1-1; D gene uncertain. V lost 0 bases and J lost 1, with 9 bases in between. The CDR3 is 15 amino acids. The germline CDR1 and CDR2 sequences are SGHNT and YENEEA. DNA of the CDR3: TGTGCCAGCAGCTTAGATCTGAACGGGAACACTGAAGCTTTCTTT. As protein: CASSLDLNGNTEAFF.

The CDR3 here is CASDYKGGTEAFF. CDR3 DNA: TGTGCCAGCGATTACAAGGGAGGGACTGAAGCTTTCTTT. The chain couples TRBV7-9 to TRBJ1-1; no clear D gene. This CDR3 is 13 amino acids long. The germline CDR1 and CDR2 sequences are SEHNR and FQNEAQ (reference sequence). V lost 8 bases and J 5 bases, leaving 15 bases between the germline ends.

The CDR3 DNA reads TGTGCCACCCACAGGGGCAATCAGCCCCAGCATTTT. Residues: CATHRGNQPQHF. V is TRBV28 and J is TRBJ1-5, with D maybe TRBD1 (6 bases). V lost 10 bases and J lost 2, with 9 bases in between. Germline CDR1 MDHEN, CDR2 SYDVKM. The CDR3 sequence is 12 residues long.

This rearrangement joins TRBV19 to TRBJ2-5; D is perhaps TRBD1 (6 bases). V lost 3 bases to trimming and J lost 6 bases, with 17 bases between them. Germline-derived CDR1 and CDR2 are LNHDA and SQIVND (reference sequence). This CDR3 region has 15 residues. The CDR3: CASSMLLGTFQTQYF. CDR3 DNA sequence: TGTGCCAGTAGTATGCTACTCGGGACATTTCAGACCCAGTACTTC. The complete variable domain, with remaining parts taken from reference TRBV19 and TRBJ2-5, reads DGGITQSPKYLFRKEGQNVTLSCEQNLNHDAMYWYRQDPGQGLRLIYYSQIVNDFQKGDIAEGYSVSREKKESFPLTVTSAQKNPTAFYLCASSMLLGTFQTQYFGPGTRLLVL.

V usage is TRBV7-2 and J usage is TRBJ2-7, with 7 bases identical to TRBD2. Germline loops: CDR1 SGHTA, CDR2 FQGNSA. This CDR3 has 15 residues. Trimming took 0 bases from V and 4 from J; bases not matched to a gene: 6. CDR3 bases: TGTGCCAGCAGCTTAGCGGCGGGAGTAGGGTACGAGCAGTACTTC. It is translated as CASSLAAGVGYEQYF.

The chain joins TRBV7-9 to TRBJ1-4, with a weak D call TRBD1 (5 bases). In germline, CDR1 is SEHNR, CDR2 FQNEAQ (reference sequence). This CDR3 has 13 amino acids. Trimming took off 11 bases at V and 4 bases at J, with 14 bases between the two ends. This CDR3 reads CAGGDGSNEKLFF. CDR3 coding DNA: TGTGCCGGGGGGGACGGAAGTAATGAAAAACTGTTTTTT. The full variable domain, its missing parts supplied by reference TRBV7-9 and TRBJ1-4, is DTGVSQNPRHKITKRGQNVTFRCDPISEHNRLYWYRQTLGQGPEFLTYFQNEAQLEKSRLLSDRFSAERPKGSFSTLEIQRTEQGDSAMYLCAGGDGSNEKLFFGSGTQLSVL.

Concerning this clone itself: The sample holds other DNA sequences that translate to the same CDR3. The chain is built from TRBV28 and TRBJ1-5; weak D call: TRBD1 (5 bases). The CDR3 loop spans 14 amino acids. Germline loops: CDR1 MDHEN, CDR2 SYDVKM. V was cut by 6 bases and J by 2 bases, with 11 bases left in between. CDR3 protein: CASSLGGGNQPQHF. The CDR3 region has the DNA TGTGCCAGCAGCCTGGGGGGAGGCAATCAGCCCCAGCATTTT.

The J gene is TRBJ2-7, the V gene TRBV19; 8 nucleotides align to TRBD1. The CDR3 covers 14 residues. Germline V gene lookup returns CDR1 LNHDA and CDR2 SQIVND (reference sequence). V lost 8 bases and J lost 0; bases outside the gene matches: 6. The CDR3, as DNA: TGTGCCAGTGGGACAGGTGAACCCTCCTACGAGCAGTACTTC. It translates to CASGTGEPSYEQYF.

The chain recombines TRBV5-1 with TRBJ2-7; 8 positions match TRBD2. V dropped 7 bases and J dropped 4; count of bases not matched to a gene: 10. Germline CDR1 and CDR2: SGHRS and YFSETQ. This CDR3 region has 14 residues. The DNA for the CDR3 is TGCGCCAGCCGCCCAGCGGGAGTAGTTTACGAGCAGTACTTC. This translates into CASRPAGVVYEQYF. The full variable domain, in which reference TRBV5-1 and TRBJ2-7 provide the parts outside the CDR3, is KAGVTQTPRYLIKTRGQQVTLSCSPISGHRSVSWYQQTPGQGLQFLFEYFSETQRNKGNFPGRFSGRQFSNSRSEMNVSTLELGDSALYLCASRPAGVVYEQYFGPGTRLTVT.